A single sample gave rise to the 18 T cell receptor beta chains below, sequenced in a study of read filtering for tumor transcriptome and immune sequencing. Molecular barcoded adaptors covering alpha/delta and beta/gamma chains were used on 400 to 450 ng RNA. TCRdb reanalysed the reads using MiXCR and keeps one entry per CDR3 protein. The repertoire holds tens of thousands of distinct CDR3 sequences, with roughly 21% as singletons. Material for sequencing was a population of CD138-negative cells sorted from bone marrow. Source of these receptors: a donor at least 40 years old with multiple myeloma.

This clonotype has a count of ten or more. The chain couples TRBV5-1 to TRBJ2-3; TRBD1 or TRBD2 may be the D gene (6 bases each). The CDR3 loop spans 14 amino acids. With 7 bases removed from V and 1 base from J, the gap between germline ends came to 13 bases. Looked up from germline, CDR1 is SGHRS and CDR2 is YFSETQ. The CDR3 spells CASRGGTGTDTQYF. In DNA form, the CDR3 reads TGCGCCAGCCGAGGGGGGACGGGCACAGATACGCAGTATTTT.

This clonotype was observed a few times. This rearrangement joins TRBV7-2 to TRBJ2-7; tentatively, D is TRBD2 (5 bases). The V gene's germline CDR1 is SGHTA and CDR2 FQGNSA. There are 13 residues in the CDR3. The V end lost 3 bases, the J end lost 1 base, and 7 bases lay between the germline ends. This CDR3 is CASSFRGSYEQYF. CDR3 DNA: TGTGCCAGCAGCTTCAGAGGGTCCTACGAGCAGTACTTC.

This clonotype was detected only a few times. A single base separates this from a much larger clone, so it may be a read error. The V call is TRBV3-1, the J call TRBJ1-2; 8 bases line up with TRBD1. Germline loops: CDR1 LGHDT, CDR2 YNNKEL (reference sequence). The CDR3 extends over 15 amino acids. CDR3 residues: CASSPPTAGGYGHTF. The CDR3, as DNA: TGTGCCAGCAGCCCCCCCACCGCAGGGGGCTATGGCCACACCTTC.

This clonotype came up a few times. A single base separates this from a much larger clone, so it may be a read error. The chain employs TRBV6-1 and TRBJ1-1, with 7 bases matching TRBD1. CDR3 length: 15 amino acids. Germline trimming cut 2 bases from V and 1 base from J; bases unmatched to any gene: 4. Germline values: CDR1 MNHNS, CDR2 SASEGT. The CDR3 nucleotides are TGTGCCAGCAGTGAATGGGGACAGCCGAACACTGAAGCTTTCTTT. Encoded protein: CASSEWGQPNTEAFF.

Notes on this clonotype: A junction boundary mismatches the germline segment, possibly from a read error. The gene calls are TRBV27 and TRBJ2-2; the D gene could be TRBD1 or TRBD2 (5 bases each). CDR1 and CDR2 (germline): MNHEY, SMNVEV (reference sequence). The length of the CDR3 is 15 residues. DNA for the CDR3: TGTGCCAGCAGTTTAGTCAGGGTCGGGACCGGGGAGCTGCTCTTT. Translated: CASSLVRVGTGELLF.

This clonotype was seen at least ten times. This rearrangement joins TRBV12-3 or TRBV12-4 to TRBJ1-5; D not certain. This CDR3 is built from 12 residues. V lost 3 bases, J lost 4 bases, and 4 bases lay in between. As DNA, the CDR3 is TGTGCCAGCAGTTTCAGGAATCAGCCCCAGCATTTT. It is translated as CASSFRNQPQHF.

This clonotype was recorded only once. This may come from a read error, since a much larger clone is one base off. The chain combines TRBV2 with TRBJ2-2, with D possibly TRBD2 on 5 matching bases. The germline V gene has CDR1 SNHLY and CDR2 FYNNEI. The CDR3 consists of 14 residues. CDR3 in amino acids: CASRAVLHNGELSF. The CDR3 DNA sequence: TGTGCCAGCAGAGCGGTCCTCCATAACGGGGAGCTGTCTTTT.

V usage is TRBV5-1 and J usage is TRBJ1-5; D is unclear. CDR1 and CDR2 (germline): SGHRS, YFSETQ. With 0 bases removed from V and 5 bases from J, the gap between germline ends came to 9 bases. The CDR3 spans 14 residues. The CDR3 loop is CASSLVGGDQPQHF. Here the CDR3 DNA reads TGCGCCAGCAGCTTGGTTGGTGGCGATCAGCCCCAGCATTTT.

The table lists this clonotype with many counts. The V and J genes are TRBV28 and TRBJ1-2, with 8 bases identical to TRBD1. Germline assignment: CDR1 MDHEN and CDR2 SYDVKM. The V and J ends lost 6 bases and 6 bases, in that order; junction bases with no gene match: 6. CDR3 length equals 13 residues. As DNA, the CDR3 is TGTGCCAGCAGCTCCGGACAGGGAGATGGCTACACCTTC. Its protein is CASSSGQGDGYTF.

This clonotype was found many times. V gene TRBV3-1 combines with J gene TRBJ1-4; possibly TRBD1 for D (5 bases). V gave up 5 bases and J gave up 0 bases, with 19 bases separating them. Germline V gives CDR1 LGHDT, CDR2 YNNKEL (reference sequence). There are 18 residues in the CDR3. The CDR3 DNA follows: TGTGCCAGCAGCGGAGAGACGGGACCCCATGCAACTAATGAAAAACTGTTTTTT. It is translated as CASSGETGPHATNEKLFF. Drawing the rest from reference TRBV3-1 and TRBJ1-4, the complete variable domain is DTAVSQTPKYLVTQMGNDKSIKCEQNLGHDTMYWYKQDSKKFLKIMFSYNNKELIINETVPNRFSPKSPDKAHLNLHINSLELGDSAVYFCASSGETGPHATNEKLFFGSGTQLSVL.

This clonotype was observed many times. The chain is built from TRBV20-1 and TRBJ2-1; TRBD1 aligns across 11 bases. This CDR3 spans 15 amino acids. Germline assignment: CDR1 DFQATT and CDR2 SNEGSKA (reference sequence). The J segment lost 8 bases and the V segment lost 5 bases, leaving 11 bases of the junction unmatched. In nucleotides, the CDR3 is TGCAGTGCTGACCCTTCGGGACAGGGGGTGTATGAGCAGTTCTTC. This translates into CSADPSGQGVYEQFF.

A remark on this clonotype: This sequence may be a read error, since a much larger clone differs from it by one base. The chain recombines TRBV5-1 with TRBJ1-5, with D unclear. The V gene's germline CDR1 is SGHRS and CDR2 YFSETQ. Trimming took off 0 bases at V and 3 bases at J, with 7 bases between the two ends. There are 14 residues in the CDR3. In DNA, the CDR3 is TGCGCCAGCAGCTTGGAGTACGTCAATCAGCCCCAGCATTTT. This codes for CASSLEYVNQPQHF.

This clonotype was observed at least ten times. The chain employs TRBV28 and TRBJ1-4, with 9 bases fitting TRBD1. Germline V gene data show CDR1 as MDHEN and CDR2 as SYDVKM. V lost 3 bases, J lost 8 bases, and 10 bases stayed unmatched. This CDR3 region has 16 residues. The CDR3 is CASSFGVGTGPEKLFF. The CDR3 nucleotides are TGTGCCAGCAGTTTTGGAGTTGGGACAGGGCCGGAAAAACTGTTTTTT.

Regarding this clonotype: An end of the junction does not agree with germline; a read error may underlie this. The chain recombines TRBV18 with TRBJ2-1, with D unresolved. The CDR3 runs 15 residues. Germline CDR1 and CDR2: KGHSH and LQKENI. DNA of the CDR3: TGTGCCAGCTTACCAAGGCGATCAGTCGGATATGAGCAGCTCTTC. Translated: CASLPRRSVGYEQLF.

In its sample, this clonotype was seen many times. Written as DNA, the CDR3 is TGTGCCAGCAGCTTGACAGGGCCGATGAACACTGAAGCTTTCTTT. Translating it yields CASSLTGPMNTEAFF. This sequence joins TRBV28 and TRBJ1-1; 7 nucleotides agree with TRBD1. J gave up 0 bases and V 6 bases, and 7 bases lay outside the gene matches. The CDR3 runs 15 residues. Germline V CDR1 and CDR2: MDHEN, SYDVKM.

This clonotype was recorded many times. V is TRBV29-1 and J is TRBJ2-7, with D unclear. Between the trimmed V and J ends, which lost 7 bases and 0 bases, there was a span of 13 bases. Germline-derived CDR1 and CDR2 are SQVTM and ANQGSEA. The CDR3 length is 13 residues. The CDR3 here is CSAWNASSYEQYF. CDR3 coding DNA: TGCAGCGCCTGGAACGCTAGCTCCTACGAGCAGTACTTC.

The V call is TRBV5-1, the J call TRBJ2-2; 11 bases line up with TRBD1. Germline assignment: CDR1 SGHRS and CDR2 YFSETQ. This CDR3 comprises 17 residues. The ends lost 4 bases at V and 5 bases at J; junction bases unmatched: 10. CDR3 amino acids: CASSPRGTGGLTGELFF. Here the CDR3 DNA reads TGCGCCAGCAGCCCCCGAGGGACAGGGGGTCTGACCGGGGAGCTGTTTTTT.

About this clonotype: This may stem from a read error, because a much larger clone lies one nucleotide away. The CDR3 does not end in the conserved phenylalanine or tryptophan, so this is likely a read error. The chain is built from TRBV2 and TRBJ2-3; 11 bases agree with TRBD1. From germline, CDR1 is SNHLY and CDR2 FYNNEI. V trimming: 3 bases; J trimming: 4 bases; junction bases outside the gene matches: 6. This CDR3 spans 16 amino acids. The CDR3 nucleotides read TGTGCCAGCAGTGACATCGGGACAGGGGGTGCAGATACGCAGTATGTT. The encoded protein is CASSDIGTGGADTQYV.